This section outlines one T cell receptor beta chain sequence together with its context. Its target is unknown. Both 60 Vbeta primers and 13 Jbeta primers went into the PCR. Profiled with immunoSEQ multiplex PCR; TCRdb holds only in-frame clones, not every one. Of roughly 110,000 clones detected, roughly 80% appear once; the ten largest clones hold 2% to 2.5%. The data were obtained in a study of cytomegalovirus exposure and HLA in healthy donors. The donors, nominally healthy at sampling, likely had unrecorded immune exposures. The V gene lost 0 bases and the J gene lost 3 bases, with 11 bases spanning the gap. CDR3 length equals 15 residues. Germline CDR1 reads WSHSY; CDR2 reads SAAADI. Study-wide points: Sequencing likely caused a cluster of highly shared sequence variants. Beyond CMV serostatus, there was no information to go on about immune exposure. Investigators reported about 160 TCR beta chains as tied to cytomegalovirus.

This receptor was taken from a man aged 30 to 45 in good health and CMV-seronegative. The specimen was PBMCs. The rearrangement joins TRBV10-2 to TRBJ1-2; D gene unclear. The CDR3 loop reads CASSESPWGDYGYTF. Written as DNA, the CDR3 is TGCGCCAGCAGTGAGTCTCCCTGGGGAGACTATGGCTACACCTTC.